Shown below are 32 T cell receptor beta chains from a single sample sequenced in a study of T-cell reconstitution after alpha-beta-depleted transplantation in children. The TCRbeta library incorporated unique molecular identifiers. In TCRdb, the PCR reads were re-called with MiXCR into one record per CDR3 protein. The data hold some 290,000 distinct CDR3 sequences, with approximately 9.6% observed a single time. The source material was PBMCs from the stem cell graft donor, sampled from the stem cell graft. The receptors originated from a human donor who donated a stem cell graft to a child with SCID.

This clonotype was counted ten times or more. The V and J genes are TRBV7-9 and TRBJ2-1; 7 bases map to TRBD1. The CDR3 is 13 residues long. V lost 4 bases to trimming and J lost 5 bases; unmatched junction nucleotides: 2. In germline, CDR1 is SEHNR, CDR2 FQNEAQ (reference sequence). For the CDR3, the DNA is TGTGCCAGCAGCTACGGGACAGACAATGAGCAGTTCTTC. Amino acid sequence: CASSYGTDNEQFF.

V gene TRBV19 combines with J gene TRBJ2-1; D unclear. V lost 5 bases and J 6 bases, leaving 11 bases between the germline ends. This CDR3 spans 13 amino acids. Germline V gene lookup returns CDR1 LNHDA and CDR2 SQIVND (reference sequence). The CDR3 loop reads CASSFIGFNEQFF. The DNA for the CDR3 is TGTGCCAGTAGTTTTATAGGGTTCAATGAGCAGTTCTTC.

V gene TRBV6-2 or TRBV6-3 combines with J gene TRBJ2-3; 8 positions match TRBD1. The CDR3 is 16 amino acids. Losses at the gene ends were 5 bases for V and 6 bases for J; bases not matched to a gene: 13. Germline CDR1 MNHEY, CDR2 SVGEGT. The CDR3 loop is CASSPLGQGASDTQYF. Written as DNA, the CDR3 is TGTGCCAGCAGTCCCCTGGGCCAGGGGGCTTCGGATACGCAGTATTTT.

V and J are TRBV7-2 and TRBJ2-7, with 9 nucleotides matching TRBD2. Germline CDR1 and CDR2: SGHTA and FQGNSA. This CDR3 region has 15 residues. V was pared by 4 bases and J by 6 bases, with 10 bases of the junction left unmatched. CDR3 sequence reads: CASSSSGTSLSEQYF. The CDR3 nucleotides are TGTGCCAGCAGCTCCTCCGGGACTAGCTTAAGCGAGCAGTACTTC.

This clonotype appeared a few times. The rearrangement uses TRBV10-3 and TRBJ2-3; 13 bases are a match to TRBD2. The germline CDR1 and CDR2 sequences are ENHRY and SYGVKD. With 5 bases clipped from V and 6 bases from J, the junction kept 5 bases outside the gene matches. The CDR3 contains 15 residues. The CDR3 spells CAISSGLAGADTQYF. The CDR3 nucleotides read TGTGCCATCAGTAGCGGACTAGCGGGGGCCGATACGCAGTATTTT.

The chain links TRBV7-9 to TRBJ2-1, with D possibly being TRBD1 (6 bases). V was clipped by 4 bases and J by 8 bases, with 21 bases between them. This CDR3 has 16 amino acids. The germline V gene has CDR1 SEHNR and CDR2 FQNEAQ (reference sequence). This CDR3 is CASSSKKVQGAYEQFF. In DNA form, the CDR3 reads TGTGCCAGCAGCTCGAAAAAGGTACAGGGTGCATATGAGCAGTTCTTC.

The rearrangement links TRBV29-1 to TRBJ2-7; 7 nucleotides agree with TRBD1. There are 12 residues in the CDR3. Trimming removed 7 bases from V and 0 bases from J; junction bases left unmatched: 3. From germline, CDR1 is SQVTM and CDR2 ANQGSEA. CDR3 amino acids: CSGRDSSYEQYF. CDR3 bases: TGCAGCGGCCGGGACAGCTCCTACGAGCAGTACTTC.

This clonotype was observed a few times. J is TRBJ2-7 and V is TRBV7-9; the match to TRBD1 covers 10 bases. After removal of 4 bases from V and 3 bases from J, the junction contained 6 bases not matched to a gene. The CDR3 length is 15 residues. Germline CDR1 and CDR2: SEHNR and FQNEAQ (reference sequence). The CDR3 bases are TGTGCCAGCAGCTATAACCGGGACAGGGGCTACGAGCAGTACTTC. Its translation is CASSYNRDRGYEQYF.

In its sample, this clonotype was seen many times. This chain links TRBV27 with TRBJ1-2; tentative D call: TRBD1 (5 bases). CDR1 and CDR2 (germline): MNHEY, SMNVEV (reference sequence). This CDR3 comprises 15 residues. V dropped 4 bases and J dropped 3 bases, with 15 bases sitting between them. The CDR3 here is CASSYSGTGYYGYTF. The CDR3 DNA reads as TGTGCCAGCAGTTACTCCGGGACGGGCTACTATGGCTACACCTTC.

The CDR3 is CAVLLAGAPSSGNTGELFF. The CDR3 DNA sequence: TGTGCCGTGCTCCTAGCGGGGGCCCCGAGTTCTGGAAACACCGGGGAGCTGTTTTTT. This chain links TRBV11-1 with TRBJ2-2, with 10 positions matching TRBD2. V trimming: 11 bases; J trimming: 2 bases; junction bases outside the gene matches: 20. The CDR3 is 19 residues long. Germline CDR1 reads SGHAT; CDR2 reads FQDESV (reference sequence).

Here the CDR3 reads CAISVGSGGDYEQYF. CDR3 nucleotide sequence: TGTGCCATCAGTGTGGGGTCAGGGGGGGACTACGAGCAGTACTTC. The chain recombines TRBV10-3 with TRBJ2-7; D tentatively fits TRBD1 or TRBD2 (7 bases each). Germline V CDR1 and CDR2: ENHRY, SYGVKD. Trimming shortened V by 4 bases and J by 3 bases, and 16 bases separated the two germline ends. CDR3 length: 15 residues.

The chain is built from TRBV10-3 and TRBJ2-7; TRBD1 matches at 10 bases. Germline CDR1 and CDR2: ENHRY and SYGVKD. The CDR3 contains 17 residues. Losses at the gene ends were 0 bases for V and 3 bases for J; bases not matched to a gene: 8. CDR3 DNA sequence: TGTGCCATCAGTGAGTCTCCCGCCGACAGGGGGCTCTACGAGCAGTACTTC. Protein sequence: CAISESPADRGLYEQYF.

The chain has TRBV29-1 and TRBJ2-5; D gene unclear. The length of the CDR3 is 11 residues. The V end lost 4 bases, the J end lost 1 base, and 4 bases lay between the germline ends. In germline, CDR1 is SQVTM, CDR2 ANQGSEA. The CDR3 coding sequence is TGCAGCGTTGCCAGCCAAGAGACCCAGTACTTC. Translating gives CSVASQETQYF.

This clonotype has a count of ten or more. The chain has TRBV12-3 or TRBV12-4 and TRBJ2-7, with TRBD1 matching over 8 bases. V gave up 1 base and J gave up 0 bases; unmatched junction bases: 2. This CDR3 has 15 residues. CDR3 loop: CASSLVQGASYEQYF. In DNA form, the CDR3 reads TGTGCCAGCAGTTTAGTGCAGGGGGCCTCCTACGAGCAGTACTTC.

This clonotype was counted ten times or more. CDR3 protein: CSVDRSRGYGYTF. For the CDR3, the DNA is TGCAGCGTTGATAGGTCAAGGGGCTATGGCTACACCTTC. The gene calls are TRBV29-1 and TRBJ1-2; possibly TRBD1 for D (5 bases). CDR1 is SQVTM, CDR2 ANQGSEA, per germline. The germline V and J ends were trimmed by 3 bases and 4 bases, with 12 bases remaining between them. The length of the CDR3 is 13 residues.

This clonotype was recorded a few times. The gene calls are TRBV6-2 or TRBV6-3 and TRBJ2-7, with D possibly TRBD2 on 7 matching bases. Germline V CDR1 and CDR2: MNHEY, SVGEGT. The CDR3 is made up of 15 amino acids. The V end lost 5 bases, the J end lost 4 bases, and 18 bases lay between the germline ends. This chain's CDR3 is CASSPRRGGGYEQYF. CDR3 bases: TGTGCCAGCAGTCCCCGGAGGGGGGGCGGATACGAGCAGTACTTC.

The J gene is TRBJ1-2, the V gene TRBV4-2, with TRBD1 identical over 7 bases. Unmatched junction bases numbered 17, after V lost 4 bases and J lost 0 bases. Germline lookup yields CDR1 LGHNA and CDR2 YNFKEQ. This CDR3 region has 19 residues. The CDR3 here is CASSRHERTGYTSNYGYTF. The CDR3 DNA sequence: TGTGCCAGCAGCCGGCACGAGCGGACAGGTTACACCTCTAACTATGGCTACACCTTC.

This clonotype was observed many times. V gene TRBV12-3 or TRBV12-4 combines with J gene TRBJ1-1, with a weak D call TRBD1 (5 bases). V was clipped by 6 bases and J by 10 bases, with 21 bases between them. CDR3 length: 14 residues. The DNA for the CDR3 is TGTGCCAGCAGGGGAACAGGCGAGTACGTGCGAGCTTTCTTT. Its translation: CASRGTGEYVRAFF.

The chain has TRBV12-3 or TRBV12-4 and TRBJ2-5, with 7 bases aligning to TRBD1. The CDR3 is 17 amino acids. V lost 0 bases and J lost 5; bases outside the gene matches: 12. The CDR3 nucleotides are TGTGCCAGCAGTTTAGCGAGTCAAGGGGGCAGGTCTGAGACCCAGTACTTC. Its translation: CASSLASQGGRSETQYF.

The rearrangement uses TRBV6-1 and TRBJ2-7; 7 bases agree with TRBD1. Trimming at V came to 6 bases and at J to 7 bases, leaving 12 bases not matched to a gene. Germline lookup yields CDR1 MNHNS and CDR2 SASEGT. This CDR3 region has 14 residues. Here the CDR3 reads CASRRDRANGEQYF. The CDR3 region has the DNA TGTGCCAGCAGGCGCGACAGGGCGAACGGAGAGCAGTACTTC.

In the case of this clonotype: Mismatch with germline at one junction end may stem from a read error. The chain uses TRBV5-1 and TRBJ2-4, with 9 bases fitting TRBD1. The CDR3 is 15 amino acids. Germline assignment: CDR1 SGHRS and CDR2 YFSETQ. This CDR3 is CASSLNGDRENIKYF. The CDR3 DNA sequence: TGCGCCAGCAGCTTGAATGGGGACAGGGAAAACATTAAGTACTTC.

This clonotype was seen repeatedly, ten times or more. This rearrangement joins TRBV29-1 to TRBJ1-1; D unclear. V was trimmed by 0 bases and J by 1 base, leaving 9 bases between them. The length of the CDR3 is 14 residues. Germline V gene data show CDR1 as SQVTM and CDR2 as ANQGSEA. CDR3 loop: CSVEDLGWNTEAFF. The CDR3 DNA is TGCAGCGTTGAAGATTTGGGGTGGAACACTGAAGCTTTCTTT.

The chain uses TRBV7-9 and TRBJ2-1; 10 bases match TRBD1. Trimming at V came to 3 bases and at J to 7 bases, leaving 9 bases not matched to a gene. The V gene's germline CDR1 is SEHNR and CDR2 FQNEAQ (reference sequence). The length of the CDR3 is 16 residues. The CDR3 spells CASSLPGQGPMNEQFF. The CDR3 DNA sequence: TGTGCCAGCAGCTTGCCGGGACAGGGGCCGATGAATGAGCAGTTCTTC.

This clonotype has only a few counts. The chain has TRBV2 and TRBJ2-3, with D maybe TRBD2 (6 bases). Germline V gene lookup returns CDR1 SNHLY and CDR2 FYNNEI. Trimming took 0 bases from V and 5 from J, leaving 15 bases between them. This CDR3 comprises 16 residues. The CDR3 sequence: CASSEASGGGVDTQYF. In nucleotides, the CDR3 is TGTGCCAGCAGTGAAGCTTCCGGGGGAGGTGTAGATACGCAGTATTTT.

For the CDR3, the DNA is TGTGCCAGCAGCCGAGTGGCGGGGGGGTACAATGAGCAGTTCTTC. Its translation: CASSRVAGGYNEQFF. V usage is TRBV3-1 and J usage is TRBJ2-1; TRBD2 matches at 9 bases. V dropped 4 bases and J dropped 4; count of bases not matched to a gene: 5. The CDR3 length is 15 residues. CDR1 is LGHDT, CDR2 YNNKEL, per germline (reference sequence).

V usage is TRBV19 and J usage is TRBJ2-5, with D perhaps being TRBD1 or TRBD2 (7 bases each). V was pared by 5 bases and J by 2 bases, with 15 bases between. The CDR3 length is 15 residues. Per germline, CDR1 LNHDA and CDR2 SQIVND (reference sequence). The CDR3 loop reads CASSVQGGKQETQYF. The CDR3 bases are TGTGCCAGTAGTGTCCAGGGGGGGAAGCAAGAGACCCAGTACTTC.

This clonotype appeared a few times. The CDR3 DNA follows: TGCGCCAGCAGCGCAGGACAGGGGGACCTTCTAGCCAAAAACATTCAGTACTTC. It is translated as CASSAGQGDLLAKNIQYF. The chain combines TRBV5-1 with TRBJ2-4; 10 positions match TRBD1. Trimming at V came to 4 bases and at J to 0 bases, leaving 10 bases not matched to a gene. Germline CDR1 SGHRS, CDR2 YFSETQ. The CDR3 is 18 residues long.

This clonotype has only a few counts. V gene TRBV20-1 combines with J gene TRBJ2-4, with TRBD2 identical over 9 bases. V shed 5 bases, J shed 4 bases, and the junction held 3 bases outside the gene matches. This CDR3 contains 13 residues. CDR1 is DFQATT and CDR2 is SNEGSKA in the germline V gene (reference sequence). This CDR3 is CSAPTSGKNIQYF. For the CDR3, the DNA is TGCAGTGCTCCGACTAGCGGTAAAAACATTCAGTACTTC.

This clonotype occurred many times. The genes are TRBV10-3 and TRBJ2-7, with 11 bases fitting TRBD2. Germline V gives CDR1 ENHRY, CDR2 SYGVKD. The CDR3 is 16 residues long. The V segment lost 5 bases and the J segment 4 bases; nucleotides outside the gene matches: 10. CDR3 sequence: CAISQGLAGGQYEQYF. In DNA form, the CDR3 reads TGTGCCATCAGTCAAGGCTTAGCGGGGGGGCAATACGAGCAGTACTTC.

This clonotype was seen more than once but under ten times. The chain couples TRBV11-2 to TRBJ2-5; no clear D. Deletions cut 1 base from V and 5 bases from J, with 5 bases between. The CDR3 is 12 residues long. The germline V gene has CDR1 SGHAT and CDR2 FQNNGV. The CDR3 sequence is CASSLATETQYF. The CDR3 region has the DNA TGTGCCAGCAGCTTAGCCACGGAGACCCAGTACTTC.

This clonotype was recorded many times. The genes are TRBV20-1 and TRBJ2-1, with 7 positions matching TRBD2. V shed 2 bases, J shed 10 bases, and the junction held 5 bases outside the gene matches. Germline values: CDR1 DFQATT, CDR2 SNEGSKA (reference sequence). This CDR3 is built from 12 residues. This chain's CDR3 is CSARSLLAEQFF. CDR3 coding DNA: TGCAGTGCTAGATCGTTACTAGCGGAGCAGTTCTTC.

V gene TRBV5-5 combines with J gene TRBJ2-1, with unresolved D. This CDR3 has 15 amino acids. V lost 0 bases to trimming and J lost 3 bases, with 10 bases between them. Germline lookup yields CDR1 SGHKS and CDR2 YYEKEE (reference sequence). The CDR3 sequence: CASSLDDVGYNEQFF. CDR3 bases: TGTGCCAGCAGCTTGGATGACGTGGGCTACAATGAGCAGTTCTTC.